A single sample is the source of the 5 T cell receptor beta chains below, sequenced in a study of CD8+ T cells in alopecia areata. cDNA serving as the sequencing template came from extracted, reverse transcribed RNA. Data came from immunoSEQ multiplex PCR; TCRdb stores just in-frame clones and leaves some out. The repertoire holds 140,000 or so clones, with 62% as singletons. The sequencing input was CD8+ T cells sorted from blood. The source of these receptors is a human donor in good health.

This clone was recorded a few times. The chain joins TRBV29-1 to TRBJ2-1, with no clear D. This CDR3 has 12 residues. Germline CDR1 is SQVTM and CDR2 is ANQGSEA. The CDR3 sequence: CSGFGDYNEQFF. The CDR3 DNA reads TGCTCTGGCTTTGGGGATTACAATGAGCAGTTCTTC.

V gene TRBV7-9 combines with J gene TRBJ1-2; D remains unclear. Germline V gene data show CDR1 as SEHNR and CDR2 as FQNEAQ (reference sequence). Between the trimmed V and J ends, which lost 3 bases and 3 bases, there was a span of 8 bases. The CDR3 spans 13 residues. CDR3 loop: CASSFGVDYGYTF. CDR3 nucleotides: TGTGCCAGCAGCTTTGGGGTTGACTATGGCTACACCTTC.

This chain uses TRBV27 with TRBJ2-3; TRBD2 agrees at 10 bases. Unmatched junction bases numbered 19, after V lost 5 bases and J lost 5 bases. Germline V gene lookup returns CDR1 MNHEY and CDR2 SMNVEV (reference sequence). This CDR3 has 19 residues. CDR3 in amino acids: CASSTVESILAGAGDTQYF. DNA for the CDR3: TGTGCCAGCAGTACAGTAGAATCTATTCTAGCGGGAGCTGGAGATACGCAGTATTTT.

This chain uses TRBV29-1 with TRBJ1-2, with TRBD1 as a possible D gene (5 bases). In germline, CDR1 is SQVTM, CDR2 ANQGSEA. This CDR3 region has 14 residues. V was trimmed by 3 bases and J by 6 bases, leaving 17 bases between them. The CDR3 spells CSVESFAQGHGYTF. The CDR3 DNA is TGCAGCGTTGAGAGCTTTGCGCAGGGCCATGGCTACACCTTC. The whole variable domain, filled in from reference TRBV29-1 and TRBJ1-2, reads SAVISQKPSRDICQRGTSLTIQCQVDSQVTMMFWYRQQPGQSLTLIATANQGSEATYESGFVIDKFPISRPNLTFSTLTVSNMSPEDSSIYLCSVESFAQGHGYTFGSGTRLTVV.

CDR3: CASSLKGQGTEAFF. The CDR3 bases are TGCGCCAGCAGCTTGAAGGGGCAAGGGACTGAAGCTTTCTTT. The rearrangement uses TRBV5-1 and TRBJ1-1; tentative D call: TRBD1 (5 bases). Trimming pared 1 base from V and 5 bases from J, leaving 12 bases between. The CDR3 loop spans 14 amino acids. The V gene's germline CDR1 is SGHRS and CDR2 YFSETQ.